This T cell receptor beta chain was recovered during a study of blood T cell repertoires in COVID-19. The wider study: Samples representing acute and convalescent COVID-19 were sourced from the United States, Italy and Spain. Sources were T cells, B-cell-depleted T cells, or PBMCs; the material itself was cDNA or gDNA.

TCRdb's table, derived via immunoSEQ multiplex PCR, lists solely in-frame clones and lacks some. The sample has 90,000 to 100,000 clones, roughly 80% seen once; the top ten hold 15% to 20%. The CDR3 is 13 residues long. Germline V lookup: CDR1 GTSNPN, CDR2 SVGIG (reference sequence). The V and J ends lost 8 bases and 1 base respectively, with 12 bases between them. The source of this sequence is an elderly man with acute or convalescent COVID-19. V is TRBV30 and J is TRBJ1-3; a possible D gene is TRBD1 (5 bases). Input material: peripheral blood. CDR3 residues: CAGSQGSGNTIYF. CDR3 DNA sequence: TGTGCCGGGTCTCAGGGTTCTGGAAACACCATATATTTT.